A selection of T cell receptor beta chains follows, all from one sample in a study of CD8 T cells in Susac syndrome. Each CDR3 protein is one row after TCRdb ran MiXCR on the immunoSEQ multiplex PCR reads. The table records more than 100,000 distinct CDR3 sequences, 80% to 85% of them present only once. Sequencing was performed on CD8+ T cells from PBMCs. Receptors originate from a human donor with multiple sclerosis. Both conserved end residues are part of each CDR3. D genes are given only for firm matches. Where a row states a size, it is once, few, many or the class of an expanded clone; other rows omit it.

V	D	J	size	DNA	CDR3
TRBV24-1	TRBD1	TRBJ1-5	-	TGTGCCACCAGTGCCTCGACAGGGAACATTTTCCCCCAGCATTTT	CATSASTGNIFPQHF
TRBV3-1	-	TRBJ2-5	-	TGTGCCAGCAGGCGTCTAAGGGAGACCCAGTACTTC	CASRRLRETQYF
TRBV4-2	-	TRBJ1-1	-	TGTGCCAGCAGCCCTTTCCGGGGGGATACTGAAGCTTTCTTT	CASSPFRGDTEAFF
TRBV3-1	TRBD1	TRBJ1-4	-	TGTGCCAGCAGACGAATCACAGGGGGGGGAGAAAAACTGTTTTTT	CASRRITGGGEKLFF
TRBV5-5	-	TRBJ1-1	few	TGTGCCAGCAGCTTCGGCACAGGGGAAGCTTTCTTT	CASSFGTGEAFF
TRBV3-1	-	TRBJ1-1	once	TGTGCCAGCAGCCAAGTCCGGGGCAAGGACACTGAAGCTTTCTTT	CASSQVRGKDTEAFF
TRBV6-5	-	TRBJ1-5	few	TGTGCCAGCAGTTACTCCCACGGAGACAATCAGCCCCAGCATTTT	CASSYSHGDNQPQHF
TRBV5-6	-	TRBJ2-7	-	TGTGCCAGCAGCTATGGACAGTCCTACGAGCAGTACTTC	CASSYGQSYEQYF
TRBV24-1	TRBD2	TRBJ2-1	few	TGTGCCACCAGTGATTTGGGGGACTACCTTAATGAGCAGTTCTTC	CATSDLGDYLNEQFF
TRBV7-2	-	TRBJ2-3	-	TGTGCCAGCAGCTTATCCCGCCGCGGGACAGATACGCAGTATTTT	CASSLSRRGTDTQYF
TRBV19	-	TRBJ2-7	-	TGTGCCAGTAGTATGGGCATGAGCTCCTACGAGCAGTACTTC	CASSMGMSSYEQYF
TRBV5-1	TRBD2	TRBJ2-1	-	TGCGCCACCCAGATGGGGGGGACTAGCTCCTACAATGAGCAGTTCTTC	CATQMGGTSSYNEQFF
TRBV6-5	-	TRBJ2-2	-	TGTGCCAGCAGTTACGTGGCAGGGCGCCTAACTCCCGGCGGGGAGCTGTTTTTT	CASSYVAGRLTPGGELFF
TRBV4-1	-	TRBJ1-5	-	TGCGCCAGCAGCCAAAGGATCACGGGTGGCAATCAGCCCCAGCATTTT	CASSQRITGGNQPQHF
TRBV6-5	-	TRBJ1-6	-	TGTGCCAGCAGTTACCGGCGGGTGGTTCGATATAATTCACCCCTCCACTTT	CASSYRRVVRYNSPLHF
TRBV2	-	TRBJ2-1	-	TGTGCCAGCAGTGAGGTGGCTAGCGAAAGCTCCTACAATGAGCAGTTCTTC	CASSEVASESSYNEQFF
TRBV4-3	-	TRBJ1-5	-	TGCGCCAGCAGCCAAGATCGGGGACGGGACCAGCCCCAGCATTTT	CASSQDRGRDQPQHF